This is a list of T cell receptor beta chains from one sample in a study of cytomegalovirus exposure and HLA in healthy donors. Assay used: immunoSEQ multiplex PCR; TCRdb lists only in-frame clones, some missing. Among approximately 150,000 clones, approximately 84% were seen once, and the ten largest hold roughly 1%. Sequencing was carried out using PBMCs. The receptors stem from a young man in good health and CMV-seronegative. The CDR3 runs from the conserved cysteine through the conserved F or W. Each record gives: V gene, clone size, D gene, J gene, CDR3 protein, CDR3 DNA. D genes are given only for firm matches. Size is stated for part of the rows, as once, few or many counts, or as a class when the clone is expanded.

TRBV12-5,NA,TRBD1,TRBJ2-3,CASGPGTGGGDTQYF,TGTGCTAGTGGTCCCGGGACAGGGGGCGGAGATACGCAGTATTTT
TRBV9,NA,NA,TRBJ2-1,CASSASSGTYNEQFF,TGTGCCAGCAGCGCCTCATCCGGGACTTACAATGAGCAGTTCTTC
TRBV4-2,NA,TRBD2,TRBJ2-4,CASSQGTSGGENIQYF,TGTGCCAGCAGCCAAGGGACTAGCGGGGGAGAAAACATTCAGTACTTC
TRBV7-2,NA,TRBD2,TRBJ2-1,CASSPGLAGGREQFF,TGTGCCAGCAGCCCGGGACTAGCGGGGGGGCGTGAGCAGTTCTTC
TRBV28,NA,NA,TRBJ2-1,CASRLGTHNEQFF,TGTGCCAGCCGACTGGGTACTCACAATGAGCAGTTCTTC
TRBV7-2,NA,TRBD1,TRBJ1-2,CASSPGDRGHDGYTF,TGTGCCAGCAGCCCGGGAGACAGGGGGCATGATGGCTACACCTTC
TRBV15,NA,NA,TRBJ2-7,CATSRDSGKGHYEQYF,TGTGCCACCAGCAGAGATTCAGGGAAAGGGCACTACGAGCAGTACTTC
TRBV28,NA,TRBD1,TRBJ2-3,CASSPGQGLDTQYF,TGTGCCAGCAGCCCGGGACAGGGGTTGGATACGCAGTATTTT
TRBV11-2,NA,NA,TRBJ1-4,CASRWGGTNEKLFF,TGTGCCAGCCGGTGGGGGGGTACTAATGAAAAACTGTTTTTT
TRBV2,NA,NA,TRBJ2-1,CASNPVRGILFF,TGTGCCAGCAATCCCGTACGGGGTATTTTGTTCTTC
TRBV28,few,NA,TRBJ1-4,CASSLRGAGTEKLFF,TGTGCCAGCAGTTTACGGGGGGCAGGGACAGAAAAACTGTTTTTT
TRBV6-6,NA,NA,TRBJ2-7,CASSYLAEQYF,TGTGCCAGCAGTTACTTGGCCGAGCAGTACTTC
TRBV7-8,NA,TRBD2,TRBJ2-7,CASSNRLAGFEQYF,TGTGCCAGCAGCAACCGACTAGCGGGATTCGAGCAGTACTTC
TRBV2,NA,NA,TRBJ2-7,CASKGSLALPEQYF,TGTGCCAGCAAAGGTAGCCTAGCTCTACCCGAGCAGTACTTC
TRBV5-1,few,NA,TRBJ1-1,CASSSPSWDSTEAFF,TGCGCCAGCAGCTCGCCAAGCTGGGACTCGACTGAAGCTTTCTTT
TRBV2,NA,NA,TRBJ2-7,CASSEGRAVYEQYF,TGTGCCAGCAGTGAGGGCAGGGCAGTGTACGAGCAGTACTTC
TRBV2,NA,NA,TRBJ1-2,CASSEYGGYTF,TGTGCCAGCAGTGAATACGGTGGCTACACCTTC
TRBV9,NA,TRBD2,TRBJ2-7,CASSEGLAGYEQYF,TGTGCCAGCAGCGAGGGACTAGCGGGATACGAGCAGTACTTC
TRBV2,NA,NA,TRBJ1-1,CASSVERSAFF,TGTGCCAGCAGTGTCGAACGGAGTGCTTTCTTT
TRBV7-9,NA,TRBD1,TRBJ1-1,CASSLGTGAEAFF,TGTGCCAGCAGCTTAGGGACAGGCGCTGAAGCTTTCTTT
TRBV5-1,NA,TRBD1,TRBJ2-7,CASSLVQGAHEQYF,TGCGCCAGCAGCTTGGTGCAGGGGGCCCACGAGCAGTACTTC
TRBV5-4,NA,NA,TRBJ2-1,CASTAPGTYNEQFF,TGTGCCAGCACCGCGCCGGGGACCTACAATGAGCAGTTCTTC
TRBV6-1,NA,NA,TRBJ1-5,CASSELGASVNQPQHF,TGTGCCAGCAGTGAATTGGGGGCGAGTGTCAATCAGCCCCAGCATTTT
TRBV6-7,NA,TRBD1,TRBJ2-5,CASSYGTGGQETQYF,TGTGCCAGCAGTTACGGAACAGGGGGTCAAGAGACCCAGTACTTC
TRBV7-9,NA,TRBD1,TRBJ2-3,CASSFGQGALHSSTDTQYF,TGTGCCAGCAGCTTCGGACAGGGGGCTCTACACTCTAGCACAGATACGCAGTATTTT
TRBV5-4,once,NA,TRBJ1-1,CASSFVEGPNTEAFF,TGTGCCAGCAGCTTCGTAGAGGGCCCGAACACTGAAGCTTTCTTT
TRBV27,NA,TRBD2,TRBJ2-3,CASSLFRGRATDTQYF,TGTGCCAGCAGTTTATTTCGCGGGAGGGCCACAGATACGCAGTATTTT
TRBV5-6,NA,NA,TRBJ1-6,CASSTGRGYNSPLHF,TGTGCCAGCAGCACGGGGCGGGGGTATAATTCACCCCTCCACTTT
TRBV9,NA,NA,TRBJ2-2,CASSVGFGNTGELFF,TGTGCCAGCAGCGTAGGGTTCGGGAACACCGGGGAGCTGTTTTTT
TRBV7-9,NA,NA,TRBJ1-6,CASSLRDREYSPLHF,TGTGCCAGCAGCTTGCGGGATAGGGAGTATTCACCCCTCCACTTT
TRBV6-6,few,NA,TRBJ1-4,CASSSLGRGPLEKLFF,TGTGCCAGTTCCTCCCTAGGGAGGGGCCCGTTGGAAAAACTGTTTTTT
TRBV6-5,NA,NA,TRBJ1-5,CASSRRARNQPQHF,TGTGCCAGCAGTCGCAGGGCCCGTAATCAGCCCCAGCATTTT
TRBV11-3,NA,NA,TRBJ1-1,CASSLGPALRGTEAFF,TGTGCCAGCAGCTTAGGCCCAGCCCTCAGGGGCACTGAAGCTTTCTTT
TRBV19,NA,NA,TRBJ2-7,CASSISASRAYEQYF,TGTGCCAGTAGTATTTCGGCTAGCCGGGCCTACGAGCAGTACTTC
TRBV7-2,NA,NA,TRBJ1-5,CASSLLQDQPQHF,TGTGCCAGCAGCTTATTACAGGATCAGCCCCAGCATTTT
TRBV28,NA,NA,TRBJ1-3,CASSLAGAGMDTIYF,TGTGCCAGCAGTTTAGCAGGGGCTGGGATGGACACCATATATTTT
TRBV7-8,NA,TRBD2,TRBJ2-1,CASSLGAGGYYNEQFF,TGTGCCAGCAGCTTAGGGGCGGGGGGATACTACAATGAGCAGTTCTTC
TRBV28,few,NA,TRBJ2-3,CASRQGVGTDTQYF,TGTGCCAGCAGACAGGGAGTGGGGACAGATACGCAGTATTTT
TRBV7-6,NA,TRBD2,TRBJ2-2,CASSLRHREVTGELFF,TGTGCCAGCAGCTTAAGACACCGGGAGGTCACCGGGGAGCTGTTTTTT
TRBV2,NA,NA,TRBJ2-3,CASSFLLVSDTQYF,TGTGCCAGCAGCTTCTTACTAGTATCGGATACGCAGTATTTT
TRBV23-1,NA,TRBD1,TRBJ1-1,CASSLSGTGNTEAFF,TGCGCCAGCAGTCTATCCGGGACAGGGAACACTGAAGCTTTCTTT
TRBV6-1,NA,NA,TRBJ2-3,CASSFGTQTSDTQYF,TGTGCCAGCAGTTTCGGGACACAAACATCGGATACGCAGTATTTT
TRBV19,NA,TRBD1,TRBJ2-7,CASSTNRGPPYEQYF,TGTGCCAGTAGTACAAACAGGGGGCCTCCCTACGAGCAGTACTTC
TRBV6-1,once,TRBD2,TRBJ2-1,CASNLAGGPNNEQFF,TGTGCCAGCAACCTAGCGGGAGGGCCCAACAATGAGCAGTTCTTC
TRBV7-9,NA,TRBD2,TRBJ2-3,CASSLYFWTSGTDTQYF,TGTGCCAGCAGCTTATATTTCTGGACTAGCGGGACCGATACGCAGTATTTT
TRBV15,NA,TRBD1,TRBJ1-2,CATSRDRGQVYGYTF,TGTGCCACCAGCAGAGACCGGGGACAGGTCTATGGCTACACCTTC
TRBV7-9,few,TRBD2,TRBJ2-5,CASSLIDGRAQETQYF,TGTGCCAGCAGCTTAATAGACGGGAGGGCACAAGAGACCCAGTACTTC
TRBV10-1,NA,TRBD2,TRBJ2-7,CASSVSSGSYEQYF,TGCGCCAGCAGTGTTTCTAGCGGGAGCTACGAGCAGTACTTC
TRBV5-1,NA,TRBD1,TRBJ2-1,CASSLQGQGTYNEQFF,TGCGCCAGCAGCTTACAAGGACAGGGAACCTACAATGAGCAGTTCTTC
TRBV5-1,NA,TRBD2,TRBJ2-2,CASSSRTSGDTGELFF,TGCGCCAGCAGCTCAAGGACTAGCGGTGATACCGGGGAGCTGTTTTTT
TRBV5-4,NA,NA,TRBJ1-2,CASSSEGGWGYGYTF,TGTGCCAGCAGCTCTGAAGGGGGATGGGGCTATGGCTACACCTTC
TRBV7-6,few,NA,TRBJ2-5,CASSNRQAETQYF,TGTGCCAGCAGCAACCGACAGGCGGAGACCCAGTACTTC
TRBV6-4,few,TRBD1,TRBJ1-4,CASNPDRKNEKLFF,TGTGCCAGCAACCCGGACAGGAAGAATGAAAAACTGTTTTTT
TRBV30,NA,TRBD1,TRBJ1-1,CAWRGTGGTEVFF,TGTGCCTGGCGAGGGACAGGTGGAACTGAAGTTTTCTTT
TRBV2,NA,TRBD1,TRBJ1-5,CASREGKGTVRSNQPQHF,TGTGCCAGCAGGGAAGGTAAGGGGACAGTACGAAGCAATCAGCCCCAGCATTTT